This T cell receptor beta chain comes out of a study of brain T cells in children with intractable seizures. Study-level points and caveats: Viral specificity was inferred only from CDR3 similarity; HCMV serostatus was unknown. Pre-surgery blood may have been undersampled, hiding some clones.

Produced via immunoSEQ multiplex PCR; TCRdb's table is partial and in-frame only. The sample includes hundreds of thousands of clones, 85% to 95% of them seen just once. Germline CDR1 and CDR2: SEHNR and FQNEAQ (reference sequence). The CDR3 runs to 17 residues. The V and J ends lost 1 base and 0 bases respectively, with 15 bases between them. The time point was: blood from clinic visit 5 months post-surgery; TSC patient then seizure free. Sequencing was limited to surgery cases with top T cell transcript signatures in brain tissue. Patients received at least one anti-epileptic drug before surgery. This clone was recorded many times. The antigen is not known.

This receptor was obtained from a boy in the first two years of life with tuberous sclerosis and intractable seizures. The gene calls are TRBV7-9 and TRBJ1-1; possible D gene TRBD1, 6 bases. Sequencing was performed on peripheral blood, taken approximately 5 months after surgery. The CDR3, as DNA: TGTGCCAGCAGCTTAGGGGGGGCCGGCCTTATGAACACTGAAGCTTTCTTT. This sequence encodes CASSLGGAGLMNTEAFF.